Following are 4 T cell receptor beta chains from one sample sequenced in a study of beta chain features in type 1 diabetes (dated by TCRdb to between 2017 and 2018). Library generation was performed with the immunoSEQ multiplex PCR assay. All of the isolated RNA was reverse transcribed with the High Capacity cDNA Reverse Transcription Kit, so expressed TCRB transcripts were sequenced. This is the immuneACCESS table as TCRdb keeps it, with only in-frame sequences that have V and J called. A part of the clones is gone; compared with another copy, unresolved V genes explain less than half, and the rest is unexplained. Across this sample there are 140,000 to 150,000 clones, with roughly 10% seen only once. The ten largest clonotypes hold under 1.5% of the sample. Sequences were obtained from naive CD4+ T cells from blood. Per the publication, the cell subset or site label means: true naive CD4+ T cells. These receptors were taken from a man aged 18 to 35 in good health.

This clone was detected a few times. The chain recombines TRBV7-9 with TRBJ2-7; TRBD1 matches 9 bases. Trimming at V came to 4 bases and at J to 0 bases, leaving 10 bases not matched to a gene. The germline gives CDR1 SEHNR, CDR2 FQNEAQ (reference sequence). The CDR3 totals 17 residues. CDR3 loop: CASSSSTTGGPSYEQYF. The CDR3 DNA reads TGTGCCAGCAGCTCCTCGACGACAGGGGGTCCCTCCTACGAGCAGTACTTC.

The sample holds a few counts of this clone. J is TRBJ2-1 and V is TRBV7-6, with 11 bases that match TRBD1. This CDR3 spans 15 amino acids. V dropped 3 bases and J dropped 2; count of bases not matched to a gene: 0. CDR1 and CDR2 (germline): SGHVS, FNYEAQ. CDR3: CASSLDRGPYNEQFF. CDR3 bases: TGTGCCAGCAGCTTGGACAGGGGGCCCTACAATGAGCAGTTCTTC.

The rearrangement uses TRBV7-2 and TRBJ1-3, with D tentatively TRBD1 (5 bases). V lost 2 bases and J 4 bases, leaving 12 bases between the germline ends. Germline assignment: CDR1 SGHTA and CDR2 FQGNSA. This CDR3 spans 15 amino acids. The CDR3 sequence: CASSLQQVQGNTIYF. Here the CDR3 DNA reads TGTGCCAGCAGCTTACAACAGGTTCAAGGAAACACCATATATTTT.

The chain joins TRBV5-5 to TRBJ2-1; tentative D call: TRBD1 (6 bases). Trimming stripped 4 bases from V and 8 bases from J, with 13 bases between. The length of the CDR3 is 13 residues. Germline CDR1 SGHKS, CDR2 YYEKEE (reference sequence). For the CDR3, the DNA is TGTGCCAGCAGCCAAGACAGGCGGCATGAGCAGTTCTTC. This encodes CASSQDRRHEQFF.